The 11 T cell receptor beta chains below come from one sample, sequenced in a study of T cells in Graves' hyperthyroidism and ophthalmopathy (dated by TCRdb to the late 2010s). The receptor library was made with multiplex PCR. Sequenced on an Illumina HiSeq 2000. The TCR beta CDR3 regions were amplified from RNA transcripts. For the first round of RT-PCR on the TCR CDR3, the HTBI primer set was used together with the Qiagen OneStep RT-PCR kit. The public reads were reanalyzed by TCRdb: fastp trimming at Q25, MiXCR alignment, in-frame beta chains only. When rows share a CDR3 protein, they turn into one entry using the most common DNA and genes. The sample table lists some 760,000 distinct CDR3 sequences, around 13% of them with a count of one. Approximately 10% of the sample is taken by the ten largest. The sequenced sample was blood. All receptors come from a woman under 30 with Graves' hyperthyroidism.

This clonotype came up a few times. The J gene is TRBJ2-5, the V gene TRBV4-1; the D call may be TRBD1 or TRBD2 (7 bases each). The V end was cut by 4 bases, the J end by 1 base, with 16 bases between. Germline V gene lookup returns CDR1 MGHRA and CDR2 YSYEKL. This CDR3 region has 16 residues. The CDR3 DNA follows: TGCGCCAGCAGCCCACTCAGGGGGGGTTCCCAAGAGACCCAGTACTTC. Protein product: CASSPLRGGSQETQYF.

Ten or more counts support this clonotype. The chain uses TRBV3-1 and TRBJ2-1; TRBD1 matches 7 bases. The CDR3 has 12 residues. The junction had 5 bases not matched to a gene; V was cut back by 5 bases and J by 10 bases. The germline V gene has CDR1 LGHDT and CDR2 YNNKEL (reference sequence). This CDR3 is CASSFGQAEQFF. The CDR3 bases are TGTGCCAGCAGCTTTGGACAGGCCGAGCAGTTCTTC.

This clonotype was seen ten or more times. The gene calls are TRBV28 and TRBJ1-1; D is possibly TRBD1 (6 bases). The V gene's germline CDR1 is MDHEN and CDR2 SYDVKM. This CDR3 region has 14 residues. V was shortened by 7 bases and J by 4 bases, with 16 bases between the two germline ends. This CDR3 is CASKGGTMSTEAFF. CDR3 nucleotide sequence: TGTGCCAGCAAGGGGGGAACGATGAGCACTGAAGCTTTCTTT.

This clonotype was detected ten times or more. The chain joins TRBV13 to TRBJ2-7; D is undetermined. From germline, CDR1 is PRHDT and CDR2 FYEKMQ (reference sequence). Trimming removed 5 bases from V and 3 bases from J, with 11 bases in between. This CDR3 contains 13 residues. In DNA, the CDR3 is TGTGCCAGCAGCCGCGGTGCCCTCTACGAGCAGTACTTC. Its protein is CASSRGALYEQYF.

The J gene is TRBJ1-1, the V gene TRBV7-2; D perhaps matches TRBD1 (5 bases). The CDR3 loop spans 13 amino acids. CDR1 and CDR2 from the germline V gene are SGHTA and FQGNSA. The V end lost 5 bases, the J end lost 9 bases, and 16 bases lay between the germline ends. The CDR3 reads CASSRDRQTKAFF. The CDR3 bases are TGTGCCAGCAGCCGCGACCGACAGACAAAAGCTTTCTTT.

This clonotype was seen repeatedly, ten times or more. The rearrangement uses TRBV7-2 and TRBJ2-7; D perhaps matches TRBD1 (5 bases). The CDR3 runs to 16 residues. Germline V CDR1 and CDR2: SGHTA, FQGNSA. Trimming took off 1 base at V and 3 bases at J, with 16 bases between the two ends. The CDR3 protein is CASSLDPGHPFYEQYF. CDR3 sequence (DNA): TGTGCCAGCAGCTTAGACCCTGGACACCCCTTCTACGAGCAGTACTTC.

The genes are TRBV6-2 or TRBV6-3 and TRBJ2-5; D unresolved. Germline-derived CDR1 and CDR2 are MNHEY and SVGEGT. This CDR3 has 13 amino acids. V gave up 2 bases and J gave up 6 bases, with 10 bases separating them. CDR3 in amino acids: CASSYTGAKTQYF. In DNA, the CDR3 is TGTGCCAGCAGTTACACGGGCGCGAAGACCCAGTACTTC.

The chain carries TRBV19 and TRBJ1-5; no definite D call. V lost 5 bases and J lost 2, with 22 bases in between. This CDR3 has 18 residues. Germline CDR1 LNHDA, CDR2 SQIVND (reference sequence). Here the CDR3 reads CASSPHAWVGGGNQPQHF. The DNA for the CDR3 is TGTGCCAGTAGTCCCCATGCCTGGGTTGGAGGCGGCAATCAGCCCCAGCATTTT.

This clonotype appeared a few times. The V call is TRBV29-1, the J call TRBJ2-1, with 8 bases that match TRBD1. CDR1 and CDR2 (germline): SQVTM, ANQGSEA. The CDR3 runs 12 residues. Trimming at V came to 4 bases and at J to 6 bases, leaving 2 bases not matched to a gene. This CDR3 is CSVGQGSNEQFF. CDR3 bases: TGCAGCGTTGGACAGGGGAGCAATGAGCAGTTCTTC.

This clonotype was detected only a few times. The chain carries TRBV6-1 and TRBJ2-2, with 7 bases matching TRBD1. The germline gives CDR1 MNHNS, CDR2 SASEGT. The V gene end was trimmed by 9 bases and the J gene end by 1 base; junction bases not matched to a gene: 5. The CDR3 is made up of 14 amino acids. In DNA form, the CDR3 reads TGTGCCAGTTTCGACAGGGAGAACACCGGGGAGCTGTTTTTT. Its protein is CASFDRENTGELFF.

This clonotype was recorded at least ten times. This rearrangement joins TRBV30 to TRBJ2-4; D not certain. The CDR3 is 16 residues long. V was clipped by 3 bases and J by 0 bases, with 15 bases between them. The germline CDR1 and CDR2 sequences are GTSNPN and SVGIG (reference sequence). The CDR3 protein is CAWREEILGAKNIQYF. The DNA for the CDR3 is TGTGCCTGGAGAGAAGAAATCCTTGGAGCCAAAAACATTCAGTACTTC.